This TCR beta chain was observed in a study of PD-L1 blockade in urothelial cancer. Across the whole study: When patients started atezolizumab at some point between 2014 and 2015, it was given at 1,200 mg intravenously every 3 weeks.

The CDR3 consists of 16 residues. V shed 7 bases, J shed 2 bases, and the junction held 8 bases outside the gene matches. Germline V gene data show CDR1 as SNHLY and CDR2 as FYNNEI. Some clones are missing from TCRdb's copy, which holds only in-frame ones; the method was immunoSEQ multiplex PCR. There are about 43,000 clones in the sample; 80% to 90% occur only once, and roughly 16% lies in the top ten. The time point was: peripheral blood 6 weeks after treatment start. The TCR sequence derives from a man in his sixties with urothelial cancer. Material: PBMCs, obtained around atezolizumab (anti-PD-L1) treatment. V usage is TRBV2 and J usage is TRBJ2-3; 11 bases align to TRBD2. Here the CDR3 DNA reads TGTGCCAGCAAAATCTGGACTAGCGGGTTCACAGATACGCAGTATTTT. Its translation is CASKIWTSGFTDTQYF. Full variable domain (rest looked up from reference TRBV2 and TRBJ2-3): EPEVTQTPSHQVTQMGQEVILRCVPISNHLYFYWYRQILGQKVEFLVSFYNNEISEKSEIFDDQFSVERPDGSNFTLKIRSTKLEDSAMYFCASKIWTSGFTDTQYFGPGTRLTVL.